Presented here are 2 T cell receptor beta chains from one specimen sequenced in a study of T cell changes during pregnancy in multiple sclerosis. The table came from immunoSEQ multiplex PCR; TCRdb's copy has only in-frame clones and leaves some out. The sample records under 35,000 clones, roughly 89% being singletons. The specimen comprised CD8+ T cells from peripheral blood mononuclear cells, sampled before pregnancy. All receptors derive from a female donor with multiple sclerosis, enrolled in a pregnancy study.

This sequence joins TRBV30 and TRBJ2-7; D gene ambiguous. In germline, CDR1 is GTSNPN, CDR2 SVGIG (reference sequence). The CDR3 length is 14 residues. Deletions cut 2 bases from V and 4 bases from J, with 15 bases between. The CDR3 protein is CAWSYGQFVYEQYF. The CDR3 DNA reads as TGTGCCTGGAGTTATGGTCAGTTTGTGTACGAGCAGTACTTC.

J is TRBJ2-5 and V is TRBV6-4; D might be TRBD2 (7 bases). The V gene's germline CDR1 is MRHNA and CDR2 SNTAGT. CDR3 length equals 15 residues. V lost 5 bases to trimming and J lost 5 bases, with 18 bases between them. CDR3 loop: CASSPQGGGQETQYF. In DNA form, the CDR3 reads TGTGCCAGCAGTCCCCAAGGGGGGGGCCAGGAGACCCAGTACTTC.